Listed below are T cell receptor beta chains from one sample, sequenced in a study of tumor T cells in aggressive B-cell lymphoma. Generated by immunoSEQ multiplex PCR, the TCRdb table keeps only in-frame clones and is missing some. Here the sample spans 2,500 to 3,500 clones, under 75% being singletons. The sample taken for sequencing was tumor tissue. Receptors originate from an adult with diffuse large B cell lymphoma. The CDR3 runs from the conserved cysteine through the conserved F or W. The D gene is left open where the match is weak. Expanded clones get a size class; other rows say once, few or many, or leave the size out.

>NA|TRBV27|TRBJ2-7|TRBD1
TGTGCCAGCAGTCCTGACAGGGGGAGCTCCTACGAGCAGTACTTC
CASSPDRGSSYEQYF
>NA|TRBV18|TRBJ1-1|NA
TGTGCCAGCTCACGACGACAGATCATGAACACTGAAGCTTTCTTT
CASSRRQIMNTEAFF
>NA|TRBV27|TRBJ1-5|TRBD1
TGTGCCAGCAGTTTAACCAGGGGGCTCAATCAGCCCCAGCATTTT
CASSLTRGLNQPQHF
>NA|TRBV5-4|TRBJ2-5|NA
TGTGCCAGCAACCAAGGGGAGGATAGGACCCAGTACTTC
CASNQGEDRTQYF
>NA|TRBV2|TRBJ2-7|NA
TGTGCCAGCAGCTACAGGGCCTACGAGCAGTACTTC
CASSYRAYEQYF
>NA|TRBV9|TRBJ1-4|NA
TGTGCCAGCAGCGCCCCGGGACAACGGGAAAAACTGTTTTTT
CASSAPGQREKLFF
>NA|TRBV7-2|TRBJ2-7|NA
TGTGCCAGCAGCTTAGGGCAGGGGATCTACGAGCAGTACTTC
CASSLGQGIYEQYF
>NA|TRBV29-1|TRBJ2-3|NA
TGCAGCGTGGGGACTAGCACAGATACGCAGTATTTT
CSVGTSTDTQYF
>few|TRBV19|TRBJ1-1|NA
TGTGCCAGTAGTATGCCCCTCGGGTCCTATCCCCGCTCGAACACTGAAGCTTTCTTT
CASSMPLGSYPRSNTEAFF
>NA|TRBV7-9|TRBJ2-3|TRBD1
TGTGCCAGCAGCTTATTGTTAGACAGGGGGAAAGATACGCAGTATTTT
CASSLLLDRGKDTQYF
>once|TRBV5-4|TRBJ2-3|TRBD1
TGTGCCAGCAGTTCGGGACAGCATAGCACAGATACGCAGTATTTT
CASSSGQHSTDTQYF
>few|TRBV5-1|TRBJ2-7|TRBD1
TGCGCCAGCAGCTTTACAGGGGGCCTTCAATACGAGCAGTACTTC
CASSFTGGLQYEQYF
>NA|TRBV9|TRBJ2-2|TRBD2
TGTGCCAGCAGCGCAGTGGGGACTAGAAACACCGAGGAGCTGTTTTTT
CASSAVGTRNTEELFF
>NA|TRBV10-3|TRBJ2-5|TRBD2
TGTGCCATCAGTGAAGGCCTTGCCGGGACTAGCGGGAGAGAGGCCCAGTACTTC
CAISEGLAGTSGREAQYF
>NA|TRBV7-8|TRBJ2-1|NA
TGTGCCAGCAGCTGGATCAGGGGTAATGAGCAGTTCTTC
CASSWIRGNEQFF
>NA|TRBV28|TRBJ1-5|NA
TGTGCCACCGAATCGGGGGGCAGTTGGGGCAATCAGCCCCAGCATTTT
CATESGGSWGNQPQHF
>NA|TRBV9|TRBJ1-6|TRBD1
TGTGCCAGCAGCGTAGAGGGACAGGGGAGGTCACCCCTCCACTTT
CASSVEGQGRSPLHF
>NA|TRBV6-5|TRBJ1-1|NA
TGTGCCAGCAGGAGGATGGGGGCCACTGAAGCTTTCTTT
CASRRMGATEAFF
>NA|TRBV28|TRBJ2-2|NA
TGTGCCAGCAGTTTCGGTTTCAGGGTCGGGGAGCTGTTTTTT
CASSFGFRVGELFF
>NA|TRBV28|TRBJ1-1|TRBD1
TGTGCCAGCACCTCCGGGACAGGGTTTAGCACTGAAGCTTTCTTT
CASTSGTGFSTEAFF
>NA|TRBV2|TRBJ1-6|TRBD1
TGTGCCAGCAGTGAACTACAGGGGGCTCTTTCACCCCTCCACTTT
CASSELQGALSPLHF
>few|TRBV10-1|TRBJ2-1|TRBD1
TGCGCCAGCAGTGATAGGGACAGGGAGACTGAGCAGTTCTTC
CASSDRDRETEQFF